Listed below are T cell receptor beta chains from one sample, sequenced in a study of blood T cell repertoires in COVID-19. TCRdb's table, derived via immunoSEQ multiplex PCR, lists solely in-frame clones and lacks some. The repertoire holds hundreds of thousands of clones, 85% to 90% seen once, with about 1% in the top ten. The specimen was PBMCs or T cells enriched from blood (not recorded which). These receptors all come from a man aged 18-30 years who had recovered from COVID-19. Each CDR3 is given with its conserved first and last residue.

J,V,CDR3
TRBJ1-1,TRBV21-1,CASSKGKLLNTEAFF
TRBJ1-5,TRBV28,CASILGQGVQPQHF
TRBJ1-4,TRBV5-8,CASSFDAGSEKLFF
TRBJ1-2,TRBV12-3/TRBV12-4,CASREVQGYTF
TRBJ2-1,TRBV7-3,CASSPLSSSNEQFF
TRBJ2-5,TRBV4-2,CASSQLGLAGGITSGGETQYF
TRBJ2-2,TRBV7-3,CASPTKGGVNTGELFF
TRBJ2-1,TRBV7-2,CASSISRSMFNEQFF
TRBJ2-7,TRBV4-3,CASSQGEWTSGRLSYEQYF
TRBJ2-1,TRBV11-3,CASSLVRGNEQFF
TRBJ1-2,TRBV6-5,CASSPGTGANYGYTF